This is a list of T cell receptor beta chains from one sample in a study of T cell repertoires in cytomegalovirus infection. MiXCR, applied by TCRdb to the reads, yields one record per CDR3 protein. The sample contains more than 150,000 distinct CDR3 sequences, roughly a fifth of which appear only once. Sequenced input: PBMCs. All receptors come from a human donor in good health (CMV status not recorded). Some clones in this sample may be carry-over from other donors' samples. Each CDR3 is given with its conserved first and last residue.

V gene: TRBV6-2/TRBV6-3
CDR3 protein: CASSYSTGPRDGHTF

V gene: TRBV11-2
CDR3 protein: CASSSIGRTVKIAKNIQYF

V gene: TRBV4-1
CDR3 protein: CASSRTKGEAFF

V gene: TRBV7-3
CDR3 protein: CDSSSYGTYNEQFF

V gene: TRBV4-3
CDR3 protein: CASSPGQGDPFSGANVLTF

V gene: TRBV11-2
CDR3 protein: CASSLVLAGNEQYF

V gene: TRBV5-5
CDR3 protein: CASSLQIPNRSYEQYF

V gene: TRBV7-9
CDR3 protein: CASSPQGDNEKLFF

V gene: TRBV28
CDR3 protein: CASSGQGPPETQYF

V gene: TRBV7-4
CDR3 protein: CASSRVQETQYF

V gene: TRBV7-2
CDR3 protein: CAISPGTDTQYF

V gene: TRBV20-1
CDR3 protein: CSASPSGRYQETQYF

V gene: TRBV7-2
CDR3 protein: CASSPDRLNTEAFF

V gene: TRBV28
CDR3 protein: CASSLSGWREKLFF

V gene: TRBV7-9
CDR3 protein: CASSSTGGHSPLHF

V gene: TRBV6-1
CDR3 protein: CASSVGWRAYGELFF

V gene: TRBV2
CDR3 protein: CASSGRTSGTNEQFF

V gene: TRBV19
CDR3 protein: CASSIAEGLSSSYNSPLHF

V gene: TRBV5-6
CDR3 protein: CASSSGTGVKVEQYF

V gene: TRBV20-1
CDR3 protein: CSARGQRNTEAFF

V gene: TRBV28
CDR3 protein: CASSFIPDNQPQHF

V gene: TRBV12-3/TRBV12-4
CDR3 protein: CASSGLAGHEQYF

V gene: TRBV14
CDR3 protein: CASSLIEGSQAFF

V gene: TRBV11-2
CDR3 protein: CASRKAGVRTGELFF

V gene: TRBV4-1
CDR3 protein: CASSQLAGGPSTDTQYF

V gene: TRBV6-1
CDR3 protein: CASSERDVGETQYF

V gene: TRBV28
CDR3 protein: CASSPLGAGGAGETQYF

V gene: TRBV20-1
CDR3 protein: CSARLAGVTDTQYF

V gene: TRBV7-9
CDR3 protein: CASSFRGHNEQFF

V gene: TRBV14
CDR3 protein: CASSQDGGHFEAFF

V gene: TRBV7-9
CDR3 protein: CASSRQPGQGADTQYF

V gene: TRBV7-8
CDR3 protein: CASSSTGNPNTIYF

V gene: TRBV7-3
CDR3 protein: CASSPSGEPTDTQYF

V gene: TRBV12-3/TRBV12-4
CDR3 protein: CASTKPPGYGYTF

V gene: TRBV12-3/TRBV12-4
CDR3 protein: CASFSQGLARPPYNEQFF

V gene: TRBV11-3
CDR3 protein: CASSIVGGIEQFF

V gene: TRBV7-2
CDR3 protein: CASSLELPATEAFF

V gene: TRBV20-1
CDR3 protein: CSARVQGETQYF

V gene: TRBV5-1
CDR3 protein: CASRPLPTSNTEAFF

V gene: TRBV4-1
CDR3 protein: CASSPLGYGELFF

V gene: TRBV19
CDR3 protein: CASSPGGLGAYEQYF

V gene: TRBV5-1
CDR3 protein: CASSRDRVHTEAFF

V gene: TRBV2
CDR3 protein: CASTGRGVQETQYF

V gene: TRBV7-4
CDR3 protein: CASSPGRTPQETQYF

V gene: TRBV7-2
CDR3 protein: CASSLSLWTDLRGETQYF

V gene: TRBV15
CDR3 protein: CATSRGSQGANTEAFF

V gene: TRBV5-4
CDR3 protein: CASSLGPSGGGAKNIQYF

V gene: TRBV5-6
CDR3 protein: CASSFSRSYEQYF